The present T cell receptor beta chain was sequenced within a study of blood T cell repertoires in COVID-19. Study background: Samples taken during acute and convalescent COVID-19 were collected in the United States, Italy and Spain. Nucleic acid was either cDNA or gDNA, and it came from T cells, B-cell-depleted T cells, or PBMCs.

The length of the CDR3 is 15 residues. Germline values: CDR1 SGHTA, CDR2 FQGNSA. V trimming: 6 bases; J trimming: 7 bases; junction bases outside the gene matches: 10. Per the original methods: Reference gene primers were amplified, and this amplification served to estimate nucleated cell counts. Sequencing was performed with immunoSEQ multiplex PCR; in TCRdb, only in-frame clones are kept and a portion is missing. The D gene and trimming were derived from the DNA, and the V and J assignments and clone size from that table. The sample has fewer than 40,000 clones, about nine tenths seen once. V is TRBV7-2 and J is TRBJ2-3; TRBD2 matches at 10 bases. This TCR was recovered from a woman older than 75 with active or convalescent COVID-19. The specimen was peripheral blood. Here the CDR3 reads CASRFTSGALYTQYF. Here the CDR3 DNA reads TGTGCCAGCAGATTTACTAGCGGGGCGCTTTATACGCAGTATTTT.